The 14 T cell receptor beta chains below were found in one sample sequenced in a study of cytomegalovirus exposure and HLA in healthy donors. PCR employed 60 Vbeta and 13 Jbeta primers. Sequenced by immunoSEQ multiplex PCR; TCRdb stores in-frame clones only, minus some. The sample has 160,000 or so clones; about 85% are singletons. Sequencing used PBMCs. Source of these receptors: a man between 18 and 29 years old in good health and CMV-seronegative.

This clone was observed a handful of times. Here the CDR3 DNA reads TGCAGCGTCAGGAGCACAGATACGCAGTATTTT. As protein: CSVRSTDTQYF. This sequence joins TRBV29-1 and TRBJ2-3; unclear D gene. The germline CDR1 and CDR2 sequences are SQVTM and ANQGSEA. The CDR3 spans 11 residues. Trimming pared 6 bases from V and 0 bases from J, leaving 4 bases between.

The V and J genes are TRBV15 and TRBJ2-3; D perhaps matches TRBD2 (5 bases). V was pared by 1 base and J by 5 bases, with 13 bases between. The CDR3 runs to 15 residues. CDR1 and CDR2 from the germline V gene are LNHNV and YYDKDF (reference sequence). The CDR3 spells CATSRVRAREDTQYF. For the CDR3, the DNA is TGTGCCACCAGCAGAGTGAGGGCCCGGGAAGATACGCAGTATTTT.

This clone was detected only once. V and J are TRBV9 and TRBJ2-7; no firm D call. Germline assignment: CDR1 SGDLS and CDR2 YYNGEE. There are 13 residues in the CDR3. Trimming cost V 7 bases and J 5 bases, with 16 bases left between them. In DNA, the CDR3 is TGTGCCAGCGGCCCGGAGTCGGAGAACGAGCAGTACTTC. Its translation: CASGPESENEQYF.

This clone came up once. This chain uses TRBV20-1 with TRBJ2-3, with TRBD2 matching 8 bases. Germline CDR1 is DFQATT and CDR2 is SNEGSKA (reference sequence). V lost 6 bases to trimming and J lost 9 bases; unmatched junction nucleotides: 5. This CDR3 contains 11 residues. CDR3 protein: CSAEERETQYF. In DNA form, the CDR3 reads TGCAGTGCCGAAGAGCGGGAGACGCAGTATTTT.

This chain connects TRBV28 to TRBJ1-4; no clear D gene. The CDR3 spans 12 residues. The V gene lost 6 bases and the J gene lost 10 bases, with 12 bases spanning the gap. Per germline, CDR1 MDHEN and CDR2 SYDVKM. This chain's CDR3 is CASSRLAGKLFF. As DNA, the CDR3 is TGTGCCAGCAGCCGACTGGCTGGAAAACTGTTTTTT.

The chain uses TRBV6-4 and TRBJ2-1; 13 nucleotides agree with TRBD2. V lost 5 bases, J lost 7 bases, and 5 bases stayed unmatched. The germline V gene has CDR1 MRHNA and CDR2 SNTAGT. This CDR3 is 15 amino acids long. CDR3: CASSTGTSGNNEQFF. The CDR3 nucleotides read TGTGCCAGCAGTACCGGGACTAGCGGGAATAATGAGCAGTTCTTC.

This rearrangement joins TRBV27 to TRBJ2-3; TRBD2 matches 7 bases. This CDR3 comprises 16 residues. Per germline, CDR1 MNHEY and CDR2 SMNVEV (reference sequence). V gave up 1 base and J gave up 2 bases; unmatched junction bases: 6. CDR3 coding DNA: TGTGCCAGCAGTTTATGGCGGGAGCTCCCCACAGATACGCAGTATTTT. Amino acid sequence: CASSLWRELPTDTQYF.

The chain joins TRBV6-5 to TRBJ2-5, with a tentative D call TRBD2 (5 bases). Germline V gene lookup returns CDR1 MNHEY and CDR2 SVGAGI. Trimming removed 5 bases at V and 2 bases at J, with 9 bases between. The CDR3 length is 13 residues. This CDR3 reads CASSPWEQETQYF. For the CDR3, the DNA is TGTGCCAGCAGTCCATGGGAGCAAGAGACCCAGTACTTC.

The count of this clone is one. The chain couples TRBV6-5 to TRBJ2-2; TRBD2 matches at 8 bases. Germline assignment: CDR1 MNHEY and CDR2 SVGAGI. This CDR3 is built from 14 residues. V shed 8 bases, J shed 4 bases, and the junction held 6 bases outside the gene matches. The CDR3 region has the DNA TGTGCCAGCTCACGGGGGGGACTCACCGGGGAGCTGTTTTTT. It is translated as CASSRGGLTGELFF.

This chain joins TRBV5-4 and TRBJ1-6; the D gene is possibly TRBD1 (5 bases). V lost 4 bases and J 0 bases, leaving 20 bases between the germline ends. The CDR3 totals 19 residues. CDR1 and CDR2 (germline): SGHNT, YYREEE (reference sequence). The CDR3 sequence: CASSPAGGPPSSYNSPLHF. Here the CDR3 DNA reads TGTGCCAGCAGCCCCGCGGGGGGACCCCCCAGCTCCTATAATTCACCCCTCCACTTT.

This chain connects TRBV7-8 to TRBJ1-5; D is possibly TRBD1 (6 bases). The CDR3 contains 17 residues. The germline V gene encodes CDR1 SGHVS and CDR2 FQNEAQ. Trimming left V 1 base short and J 4 bases short, with 17 bases between. CDR3 in DNA: TGTGCCAGCAGCTTAGAAGGTAGGGGGAGACAGAATCAGCCCCAGCATTTT. Encoded protein: CASSLEGRGRQNQPQHF.

This chain uses TRBV5-1 with TRBJ1-1, with 10 bases aligning to TRBD1. Germline V CDR1 and CDR2: SGHRS, YFSETQ. Trimming removed 5 bases from V and 6 bases from J; junction bases left unmatched: 7. The CDR3 is 14 amino acids. The DNA for the CDR3 is TGCGCCAGCAGGCAGACAGGGGGCCTACCTGAAGCTTTCTTT. Protein sequence: CASRQTGGLPEAFF.

The rearrangement joins TRBV28 to TRBJ2-5; TRBD1 is a possible D gene (6 bases). V was pared by 6 bases and J by 4 bases, with 18 bases between. In germline, CDR1 is MDHEN, CDR2 SYDVKM. The CDR3 has 15 residues. CDR3 sequence: CASSGGGLGGETQYF. CDR3 coding DNA: TGTGCCAGCAGCGGTGGGGGCCTGGGTGGAGAGACCCAGTACTTC.

The CDR3 sequence: CATTQTGRTSPLHF. The CDR3 DNA reads as TGTGCCACCACTCAGACAGGGCGAACCTCACCCCTCCACTTT. The chain employs TRBV27 and TRBJ1-6, with 7 positions matching TRBD1. Trimming at V came to 10 bases and at J to 10 bases, leaving 13 bases not matched to a gene. The CDR3 has 14 residues. The germline V gene has CDR1 MNHEY and CDR2 SMNVEV (reference sequence).